Shown below are 4 T cell receptor beta chains from a single sample sequenced in a study of beta chain features in type 1 diabetes (dated by TCRdb to the late 2010s). Receptor libraries were prepared by the immunoSEQ multiplex PCR assay. The entire amount of isolated RNA was reverse transcribed using the High Capacity cDNA Reverse Transcription Kit, so the sequenced TCRB transcripts were expressed ones. Imported from immuneACCESS, the table was reduced by TCRdb to in-frame sequences with V and J called. These copies leave out some clones; in studies compared against another copy, an unresolved V gene accounts for under half, and the cause of the remainder is not known. This sample is represented by 350,000 to 450,000 clones; less than 15% of them were singletons. The biggest ten clones account for under 0.02% of the sample. Sample: naive CD4+ T cells from blood. Taken with the paper, the label for cell subset or site translates to: true naive CD4+ T cells. These receptor sequences come from a young woman in good health.

This clone was seen a handful of times. This chain uses TRBV2 with TRBJ1-5; D may be TRBD1 (5 bases). V shed 7 bases and J shed 0 bases, with 13 bases lying between them. There are 15 residues in the CDR3. Germline V CDR1 and CDR2: SNHLY, FYNNEI. This CDR3 reads CASTGDRHSNQPQHF. For the CDR3, the DNA is TGTGCCAGCACTGGTGACAGACATAGCAATCAGCCCCAGCATTTT.

This clone was detected a few times. The J gene is TRBJ1-2, the V gene TRBV19; D gene uncertain. Germline CDR1 and CDR2: LNHDA and SQIVND (reference sequence). V lost 9 bases and J lost 8, with 22 bases in between. The CDR3 has 14 residues. This CDR3 is CASLARQTFGGYTF. In DNA form, the CDR3 reads TGTGCCAGCCTCGCACGTCAAACTTTCGGGGGCTACACCTTC.

This clone was observed a handful of times. This sequence joins TRBV5-4 and TRBJ2-1; TRBD2 agrees at 9 bases. The CDR3 has 16 amino acids. The trim removed 2 bases at V and 2 bases at J, leaving 5 bases unmatched. Germline V gene data show CDR1 as SGHNT and CDR2 as YYREEE (reference sequence). The CDR3 spells CASSFSAGGPYNEQFF. The CDR3, as DNA: TGTGCCAGCAGCTTCTCAGCGGGAGGCCCCTACAATGAGCAGTTCTTC.

The genes are TRBV2 and TRBJ2-3; 8 bases match TRBD1. Germline V CDR1 and CDR2: SNHLY, FYNNEI. Trimming at V came to 5 bases and at J to 0 bases, leaving 10 bases not matched to a gene. This CDR3 region has 17 residues. The chain's CDR3 is CASSLTPQGASTDTQYF. DNA of the CDR3: TGTGCCAGCAGTCTAACACCCCAGGGGGCGAGCACAGATACGCAGTATTTT.